The 21 T cell receptor beta chains listed next were all sequenced from one sample in a study of T cell changes during pregnancy in multiple sclerosis. Generated by immunoSEQ multiplex PCR, the TCRdb table keeps only in-frame clones and is missing some. The sample comprises 40,000 to 45,000 clones, 80% to 90% of which are singletons, and more than 0.6% rests with the top ten. The sequences come from CD4+ T cells from peripheral blood mononuclear cells, collected in the first trimester of pregnancy. These receptors all stem from a female donor with multiple sclerosis, enrolled in a pregnancy study.

The J gene is TRBJ2-5, the V gene TRBV7-9, with D possibly TRBD1 on 5 matching bases. The length of the CDR3 is 15 residues. V was clipped by 1 base and J by 5 bases, with 14 bases between them. CDR1 is SEHNR and CDR2 is FQNEAQ in the germline V gene (reference sequence). DNA of the CDR3: TGTGCCAGCAGCTTAGGGACACTTCAGCTGGAGACCCAGTACTTC. Its translation: CASSLGTLQLETQYF.

The chain recombines TRBV4-2 with TRBJ1-1; weak D call: TRBD1 (6 bases). Per germline, CDR1 LGHNA and CDR2 YNFKEQ. Deletions cut 0 bases from V and 7 bases from J, with 9 bases between. The CDR3 is 13 residues long. Here the CDR3 reads CASSQDQTGEAFF. The CDR3 DNA reads TGTGCCAGCAGCCAAGATCAGACAGGTGAAGCTTTCTTT.

V usage is TRBV5-1 and J usage is TRBJ2-2; 11 nucleotides line up with TRBD2. V was pared by 2 bases and J by 1 base, with 4 bases of the junction left unmatched. CDR1 is SGHRS and CDR2 is YFSETQ in the germline V gene. The CDR3 runs to 17 residues. The CDR3 protein is CASSFIGLAGNTGELFF. The CDR3 DNA follows: TGCGCCAGCAGCTTTATTGGACTAGCGGGGAACACCGGGGAGCTGTTTTTT.

This chain links TRBV5-4 with TRBJ1-6, with 8 bases lining up with TRBD1. Germline lookup yields CDR1 SGHNT and CDR2 YYREEE (reference sequence). V dropped 4 bases and J dropped 7; count of bases not matched to a gene: 4. The CDR3 has 14 residues. CDR3 protein: CASSPGQANSPLHF. The CDR3 region has the DNA TGTGCCAGCAGCCCGGGACAGGCCAATTCACCCCTCCACTTT.

CDR3 nucleotides: TGTGCCAGCAGTTCATCCAGGGGGCGAGGGACTGAAGCTTTCTTT. Its protein is CASSSSRGRGTEAFF. This chain uses TRBV6-5 with TRBJ1-1; 8 nucleotides line up with TRBD1. The V and J ends lost 4 bases and 5 bases, in that order; junction bases with no gene match: 9. Germline CDR1 is MNHEY and CDR2 is SVGAGI. This CDR3 contains 15 residues.

This clone is labeled as medium-sized. The chain employs TRBV15 and TRBJ2-1; D is perhaps TRBD2 (5 bases). This CDR3 spans 17 amino acids. Germline V CDR1 and CDR2: LNHNV, YYDKDF (reference sequence). V was pared by 0 bases and J by 6 bases, with 18 bases between. CDR3 loop: CATSRDPEVTWGNEQFF. The CDR3 region has the DNA TGTGCCACCAGCAGAGACCCGGAGGTGACTTGGGGCAATGAGCAGTTCTTC.

This clone was recorded once. This sequence joins TRBV5-4 and TRBJ1-2, with D perhaps TRBD1 (6 bases). Trimming shortened V by 2 bases and J by 7 bases, and 18 bases separated the two germline ends. In germline, CDR1 is SGHNT, CDR2 YYREEE (reference sequence). There are 15 residues in the CDR3. As DNA, the CDR3 is TGTGCCAGCAGCTTTCAGACGGCCCACAGGGTTGGCTACACCTTC. Translation gives CASSFQTAHRVGYTF.

Here the CDR3 DNA reads TGTGCCAGCAGCTTAGACAGACAGCAGTACTTC. Translating gives CASSLDRQQYF. The V gene is TRBV7-2, the J gene TRBJ2-7, with D hard to call. Germline lookup yields CDR1 SGHTA and CDR2 FQGNSA. Trimming stripped 1 base from V and 8 bases from J, with 6 bases between. This CDR3 comprises 11 residues.

The chain employs TRBV27 and TRBJ1-3, with 9 bases that match TRBD1. V trimming: 6 bases; J trimming: 4 bases; junction bases outside the gene matches: 7. The CDR3 totals 15 residues. Germline loops: CDR1 MNHEY, CDR2 SMNVEV (reference sequence). The CDR3 nucleotides read TGTGCCAGCAGCCTACAGGGGGCGTTGGGAAACACCATATATTTT. This gives the protein CASSLQGALGNTIYF.

This clone was observed a single time. CDR3 protein: CASSPLTSLSTDTQYF. The CDR3 DNA reads TGTGCCAGCAGCCCGTTGACTAGCTTAAGCACAGATACGCAGTATTTT. The chain is built from TRBV5-4 and TRBJ2-3; TRBD2 aligns across 7 bases. The CDR3 contains 16 residues. V lost 4 bases, J lost 0 bases, and 8 bases stayed unmatched. Germline CDR1 SGHNT, CDR2 YYREEE (reference sequence).

This rearrangement joins TRBV28 to TRBJ2-7, with 11 bases matching TRBD2. This CDR3 is built from 17 residues. Looked up from germline, CDR1 is MDHEN and CDR2 is SYDVKM. V was clipped by 6 bases and J by 7 bases; unmatched bases: 17. The CDR3 DNA is TGTGCCAGCAGCTCCACCCCGCGACTAGCGGGAAGGGGGGAGCAGTACTTC. Translation gives CASSSTPRLAGRGEQYF.

This clone is a singleton in its sample. The chain employs TRBV27 and TRBJ2-1; TRBD1 might be the D (5 bases). This CDR3 region has 14 residues. The germline V and J ends were trimmed by 5 bases and 0 bases, with 8 bases remaining between them. CDR1 and CDR2 (germline): MNHEY, SMNVEV (reference sequence). CDR3 region: CASSLGDSYNEQFF. The CDR3 bases are TGTGCCAGCAGTCTAGGGGACTCCTACAATGAGCAGTTCTTC.

The V and J genes are TRBV28 and TRBJ1-2; 10 nucleotides line up with TRBD1. CDR1 is MDHEN and CDR2 is SYDVKM in the germline V gene. This CDR3 spans 16 amino acids. Trimming removed 6 bases from V and 0 bases from J; junction bases left unmatched: 7. The CDR3 spells CASSRGQGPPNYGYTF. CDR3 DNA sequence: TGTGCCAGCAGCAGGGGACAGGGGCCTCCTAACTATGGCTACACCTTC.

The chain combines TRBV28 with TRBJ2-7; D is perhaps TRBD1 (6 bases). The V end lost 5 bases, the J end lost 5 bases, and 19 bases lay between the germline ends. Germline assignment: CDR1 MDHEN and CDR2 SYDVKM. The CDR3 covers 15 residues. The CDR3 coding sequence is TGTGCCAGCAGTGAACCAGGGGTCCGAGTACACGAGCAGTACTTC. As protein: CASSEPGVRVHEQYF.

The rearrangement links TRBV19 to TRBJ1-1, with TRBD1 as a possible D gene (6 bases). Germline V gene lookup returns CDR1 LNHDA and CDR2 SQIVND (reference sequence). Trimming stripped 5 bases from V and 2 bases from J, with 18 bases between. The CDR3 has 16 amino acids. This chain's CDR3 is CASSGPRQGSNTEAFF. Here the CDR3 DNA reads TGTGCCAGTAGTGGCCCCCGGCAGGGGAGTAACACTGAAGCTTTCTTT.

The rearrangement links TRBV18 to TRBJ2-6; D is uncertain. This CDR3 is built from 17 residues. The germline gives CDR1 KGHSH, CDR2 LQKENI. The V gene lost 6 bases and the J gene lost 0 bases, with 15 bases spanning the gap. Written as DNA, the CDR3 is TGTGCCAGCTCCCCCCGGGTCCCCGGCTCTGGGGCCAACGTCCTGACTTTC. As protein: CASSPRVPGSGANVLTF.

The gene calls are TRBV5-4 and TRBJ2-4; TRBD1 agrees at 7 bases. Trimming took 7 bases from V and 5 from J; bases not matched to a gene: 6. This CDR3 is built from 13 residues. The germline V gene has CDR1 SGHNT and CDR2 YYREEE (reference sequence). For the CDR3, the DNA is TGTGCCAGCGCCCGGGACAGTGAAAACATTCAGTACTTC. It is translated as CASARDSENIQYF.

The V gene is TRBV28, the J gene TRBJ2-3; 9 nucleotides align to TRBD2. The V segment lost 6 bases and the J segment 3 bases; nucleotides outside the gene matches: 7. This CDR3 contains 15 residues. Germline CDR1 and CDR2: MDHEN and SYDVKM. For the CDR3, the DNA is TGTGCCAGCAGCCTATGGGGACTAGCTACAGATACGCAGTATTTT. Translating gives CASSLWGLATDTQYF.

J is TRBJ2-3 and V is TRBV9; D gene uncertain. With 5 bases removed from V and 2 bases from J, the gap between germline ends came to 21 bases. The CDR3 has 17 residues. Germline CDR1 and CDR2: SGDLS and YYNGEE. The CDR3 spells CASSETRGSFNTDTQYF. The CDR3 region has the DNA TGTGCCAGCAGTGAGACCCGAGGATCCTTCAACACAGATACGCAGTATTTT.

The V and J genes are TRBV9 and TRBJ2-2; 8 bases match TRBD2. This CDR3 has 15 residues. From germline, CDR1 is SGDLS and CDR2 YYNGEE. Trimming removed 0 bases from V and 8 bases from J; junction bases left unmatched: 6. The CDR3 nucleotides read TGTGCCAGCAGCGTAGAACTAGCGGAACAAGGGGAGCTGTTTTTT. Protein product: CASSVELAEQGELFF. The entire variable domain, with the rest obtained from reference TRBV9 and TRBJ2-2, is as follows: DSGVTQTPKHLITATGQRVTLRCSPRSGDLSVYWYQQSLDQGLQFLIQYYNGEERAKGNILERFSAQQFPDLHSELNLSSLELGDSALYFCASSVELAEQGELFFGEGSRLTVL.

V usage is TRBV7-9 and J usage is TRBJ2-1; 10 bases match TRBD2. This CDR3 comprises 14 residues. Trimming cost V 3 bases and J 10 bases; bases outside gene matches: 6. Germline V gene sequence: CDR1 SEHNR, CDR2 FQNEAQ (reference sequence). The CDR3 loop is CASSFSSSGGEQFF. In DNA form, the CDR3 reads TGTGCCAGCAGCTTCTCGAGTAGCGGGGGGGAGCAGTTCTTC.